This T cell receptor beta chain came from a study of T cell responses to AZD1222 COVID-19 vaccine. Study-level findings and limits: Spike-specific TCR breadth rose after two AZD1222 doses, and depth rose as well. Most donors were white British, females outnumbered males, and clonal diversity was possibly underestimated. Spike regions recognized by vaccine-associated CD4 TCRs spanned the protein, led by 160-218 and 743-854. Only a handful of AZD1222 recipients, several in all, had baseline seropositivity.

The V gene's germline CDR1 is MNHEY and CDR2 SVGAGI. The CDR3 loop spans 14 amino acids. Trimming removed 4 bases from V and 0 bases from J, with 9 bases in between. Using immunoSEQ multiplex PCR, the repertoire was profiled, and TCRdb retains in-frame clones only, with some absent. The repertoire holds 45,000 or so clones, with 90% as singletons. Comment on this clone: The antigen is not known.

This receptor was taken from an adult who received the AZD1222 COVID-19 vaccine. The V and J genes are TRBV6-5 and TRBJ1-1; D unresolved. Specimen: peripheral blood, collected 28 days after the second AZD1222 dose. The CDR3 loop reads CASSLEALNTEAFF. In DNA form, the CDR3 reads TGTGCCAGCAGTTTGGAGGCCTTGAACACTGAAGCTTTCTTT.